This T cell receptor (beta chain) was identified in a study of metastatic and nonmetastatic thyroid tumors (dated by TCRdb to 2018 to 2021). With respect to the entire study: For patients with malignant and with benign thyroid disease, the researchers compared repertoires between peripheral blood samples and tumor or nodule tissue samples.

The library came from PCR. TCRdb names Illumina HiSeq 4000 as the instrument used. High-throughput sequencing was used to profile the TCR beta-chain CDR3 region of each patient. Per the original workflow: CDR3 differences across clinicopathological groups were used to build a classifier for discriminating distant-metastatic papillary thyroid cancer patients. Repertoire diversity was assessed with the Shannon index, and tumor-blood repertoire similarity with the Morisita-Horn index. TCRdb handled the public reads itself, with Q25 trimming in fastp and clone calling in MiXCR, and kept productive beta chains. TCRdb's processing, not the study's, gives the V and J calls here. In this sample the table shows approximately 30,000 clones, around 15% of which occur a single time. The top ten clones comprise approximately 15% of the sample. V is pruned by 4 bases and J by 6 bases, leaving 3 bases of the junction without a gene match. As encoded in the germline V gene (reference sequence), CDR1 is GTSNPN while CDR2 is SVGIG. There are 13 amino acids in the CDR3, from cysteine to phenylalanine inclusive. Of the read, only the CDR3 DNA is kept; its 39 bases are in frame from base 1.

Results and caveats for the whole study, not just this receptor: In both blood and tumor samples, TCR beta diversity was reported to be significantly higher in malignant tumors than in benign nodules.

The table lists this clone with many counts. The clone's antigen remains unknown. There are no base qualities to consult, and no much larger clone falls within one base. No treatment had been received by any patient before thyroid surgery. Using T-cell receptor beta sequencing, the researchers looked back retrospectively at clinical samples from patients, gathered between about 2011 and 2018. Sequenced material: blood. This chain joins TRBV30 to TRBJ2-3; TRBD2 lines up with 11 middle nucleotides. This clonotype was obtained from a male donor with papillary thyroid cancer or a benign thyroid nodule (not recorded which). Some clones in this sample may be carry-over from other donors' samples. The bases are TGTGCCTGGATGGTAGCGGGGGGGGATACGCAGTATTTT. It codes for CAWMVAGGDTQYF.